A single sample gave rise to the 17 T cell receptor beta chains below, sequenced in a study of T cell repertoires in cytomegalovirus infection. Each CDR3 protein is one row after TCRdb ran MiXCR on the reads. The data show more than 250,000 distinct CDR3 sequences, roughly an eighth seen once. Sequenced: PBMCs. The receptors here all came from a human donor in good health (CMV status not recorded). Some clones in this sample may be carry-over from other donors' samples.

In DNA form, the CDR3 reads TGTGCCAGCAGCCCCCGGACAGGGCTGAGCACAGATACGCAGTATTTT. Encoded protein: CASSPRTGLSTDTQYF. This rearrangement joins TRBV9 to TRBJ2-3; TRBD1 matches 8 bases. With V trimmed by 4 bases and J by 0 bases, 7 bases remained unmatched. Per germline, CDR1 SGDLS and CDR2 YYNGEE. CDR3 length equals 16 residues.

This clonotype showed up just a few times. This chain joins TRBV28 and TRBJ2-7, with D maybe TRBD2 (5 bases). This CDR3 has 13 residues. Germline-derived CDR1 and CDR2 are MDHEN and SYDVKM. The ends were cut back, 7 bases at V and 4 bases at J, with 14 bases in the middle. The CDR3 DNA reads as TGTGCCAGCAAAGAGCGGAACCCTTACGAGCAGTACTTC. The encoded protein is CASKERNPYEQYF.

This clonotype was picked up a small number of times. The chain carries TRBV14 and TRBJ2-2; D possibly corresponds to TRBD1 (6 bases). This CDR3 contains 14 residues. The germline V gene encodes CDR1 SGHDN and CDR2 FVKESK. The ends were cut back, 4 bases at V and 6 bases at J, with 12 bases in the middle. The CDR3 DNA reads as TGTGCCAGCAGCCCGTACAGGGTTCCCGGGGAGCTGTTTTTT. It specifies CASSPYRVPGELFF. The full variable domain, completed using reference TRBV14 and TRBJ2-2, is EAGVTQFPSHSVIEKGQTVTLRCDPISGHDNLYWYRRVMGKEIKFLLHFVKESKQDESGMPNNRFLAERTGGTYSTLKVQPAELEDSGVYFCASSPYRVPGELFFGEGSRLTVL.

This clonotype was seen at least ten times. The chain links TRBV7-2 to TRBJ1-2, with 10 bases aligning to TRBD1. V trimming: 8 bases; J trimming: 8 bases; junction bases outside the gene matches: 8. This CDR3 region has 13 residues. Germline assignment: CDR1 SGHTA and CDR2 FQGNSA. CDR3 in DNA: TGTGCCAGCCTCGCCCGGGACAGGGGAGGCTACACCTTC. Encoded protein: CASLARDRGGYTF.

The J gene is TRBJ2-7, the V gene TRBV18; no reliable D call. Germline-derived CDR1 and CDR2 are KGHSH and LQKENI. CDR3 size: 13 residues. V dropped 2 bases and J dropped 7 bases, with 12 bases sitting between them. CDR3 DNA: TGTGCCAGCTCACCATTGGGTGCTAGGGAGCAGTACTTC. Translating it yields CASSPLGAREQYF. The entire variable domain, with the rest obtained from reference TRBV18 and TRBJ2-7, is as follows: NAGVMQNPRHLVRRRGQEARLRCSPMKGHSHVYWYRQLPEEGLKFMVYLQKENIIDESGMPKERFSAEFPKEGPSILRIQQVVRGDSAAYFCASSPLGAREQYFGPGTRLTVT.

This chain joins TRBV28 and TRBJ2-1; D ambiguous. Per the germline V gene, CDR1 is MDHEN and CDR2 is SYDVKM. This CDR3 contains 14 residues. V was trimmed by 1 base and J by 8 bases, leaving 12 bases between them. The CDR3 reads CASSLFPIRDEQFF. CDR3 coding DNA: TGTGCCAGCAGTTTATTTCCTATAAGGGATGAGCAGTTCTTC.

The table lists this clonotype with many counts. This rearrangement joins TRBV18 to TRBJ2-7, with D perhaps matching TRBD2 (5 bases). V lost 2 bases to trimming and J lost 5 bases, with 31 bases between them. CDR1 KGHSH and CDR2 LQKENI come from the germline V gene. CDR3 length: 20 amino acids. CDR3 sequence reads: CASSPKNHQGSRNRMDEQYF. DNA of the CDR3: TGTGCCAGCTCACCAAAGAACCACCAAGGGAGCAGGAATCGGATGGACGAGCAGTACTTC.

V is TRBV4-3 and J is TRBJ2-7; perhaps TRBD2 as D (5 bases). The CDR3 runs 13 residues. CDR1 and CDR2 (germline): LGHNA, YSLEER. Trimming shortened V by 3 bases and J by 6 bases, and 12 bases separated the two germline ends. CDR3 sequence reads: CASSHLTRGEQYF. CDR3 sequence (DNA): TGCGCCAGCAGCCATCTCACTAGAGGCGAGCAGTACTTC.

This clonotype came up a few times. This chain uses TRBV14 with TRBJ2-6; possible D gene TRBD2, 5 bases. The V end was cut by 6 bases, the J end by 0 bases, with 9 bases between. The CDR3 contains 15 residues. Germline V lookup: CDR1 SGHDN, CDR2 FVKESK. The CDR3 loop is CASSRGVSGANVLTF. CDR3 bases: TGTGCCAGCAGTCGGGGAGTCTCTGGGGCCAACGTCCTGACTTTC.

At least ten counts were recorded for this clonotype. This rearrangement joins TRBV7-9 to TRBJ2-1, with D unresolved. CDR1 and CDR2 (germline): SEHNR, FQNEAQ (reference sequence). This CDR3 is built from 10 residues. Trimming pared 4 bases from V and 5 bases from J, leaving 0 bases between. In DNA form, the CDR3 reads TGTGCCAGCAGCTACAATGAGCAGTTCTTC. Residues: CASSYNEQFF.

V is TRBV18 and J is TRBJ2-3; D is perhaps TRBD1 or TRBD2 (5 bases each). V dropped 4 bases and J dropped 5 bases, with 16 bases sitting between them. CDR3 length equals 15 residues. Germline assignment: CDR1 KGHSH and CDR2 LQKENI. The DNA of the CDR3 is TGTGCCAGCTCACAATACATACAGGAGGAAGATACGCAGTATTTT. Protein product: CASSQYIQEEDTQYF. Full variable domain (rest looked up from reference TRBV18 and TRBJ2-3): NAGVMQNPRHLVRRRGQEARLRCSPMKGHSHVYWYRQLPEEGLKFMVYLQKENIIDESGMPKERFSAEFPKEGPSILRIQQVVRGDSAAYFCASSQYIQEEDTQYFGPGTRLTVL.

This clonotype showed up many times. The chain has TRBV6-2 or TRBV6-3 and TRBJ1-1, with 8 bases matching TRBD1. Germline CDR1 MNHEY, CDR2 SVGEGT. The junction had 6 bases not matched to a gene; V was cut back by 7 bases and J by 11 bases. The CDR3 totals 11 residues. The CDR3 loop is CASKTDRDAFF. CDR3 bases: TGTGCCAGCAAGACGGACAGGGATGCTTTCTTT.

This clonotype occurred once. The chain combines TRBV5-1 with TRBJ2-1; 8 nucleotides align to TRBD2. After removal of 0 bases from V and 10 bases from J, the junction contained 6 bases not matched to a gene. Per the germline V gene, CDR1 is SGHRS and CDR2 is YFSETQ. The CDR3 has 14 amino acids. CDR3 amino acids: CASSLGSSGQEQFF. The CDR3 DNA reads TGCGCCAGCAGCTTGGGGTCTAGCGGGCAAGAGCAGTTCTTC.

In this sample, this clonotype turned up many times. The chain is built from TRBV7-2 and TRBJ1-1, with 9 positions matching TRBD1. Trimming at V came to 3 bases and at J to 6 bases, leaving 5 bases not matched to a gene. This CDR3 is built from 14 residues. CDR1 is SGHTA, CDR2 FQGNSA, per germline. The CDR3 region is CASSFGTGRAEAFF. CDR3 coding DNA: TGTGCCAGCAGCTTTGGGACAGGGAGGGCTGAAGCTTTCTTT.

This clonotype was counted only a few times. V gene TRBV5-4 combines with J gene TRBJ1-4; D is ambiguous. Germline loops: CDR1 SGHNT, CDR2 YYREEE (reference sequence). Deletions cut 4 bases from V and 11 bases from J, with 12 bases between. CDR3 length equals 12 residues. CDR3 nucleotide sequence: TGTGCCAGCAGCGACGTCCAAGGGAAACTGTTTTTT. This encodes CASSDVQGKLFF. The full variable domain, in which reference TRBV5-4 and TRBJ1-4 provide the parts outside the CDR3, is ETGVTQSPTHLIKTRGQQVTLRCSSQSGHNTVSWYQQALGQGPQFIFQYYREEENGRGNFPPRFSGLQFPNYSSELNVNALELDDSALYLCASSDVQGKLFFGSGTQLSVL.

The chain recombines TRBV28 with TRBJ2-1; a weak D match, TRBD2 (6 bases). The CDR3 is made up of 16 amino acids. Germline V CDR1 and CDR2: MDHEN, SYDVKM. V lost 6 bases to trimming and J lost 6 bases, with 21 bases between them. DNA for the CDR3: TGTGCCAGCAGGAAGGGGACTTCCTTAGGGTTCAATGAGCAGTTCTTC. This encodes CASRKGTSLGFNEQFF.

This rearrangement joins TRBV5-1 to TRBJ1-6; D is unclear. The germline CDR1 and CDR2 sequences are SGHRS and YFSETQ. The CDR3 has 16 residues. V was shortened by 4 bases and J by 2 bases, with 13 bases between the two germline ends. Written as DNA, the CDR3 is TGCGCCAGCAGCAACACGGTGGCCACCTATAATTCACCCCTCCACTTT. Its translation is CASSNTVATYNSPLHF.